A single sample gave rise to the 7 T cell receptor beta chains below, sequenced in a study of T cells in Graves' hyperthyroidism and ophthalmopathy. RNA transcripts gave rise to amplified TCR beta CDR3 regions. An initial round of RT-PCR targeting the TCR CDR3 relied on the HTBI primer set. MiXCR was run by TCRdb on the multiplex PCR reads, yielding one entry per CDR3 protein. The sample lists around 660,000 distinct CDR3 sequences; over 40% were seen once. Sequencing was performed on peripheral blood or thyroid tissue (not recorded which). These receptors were taken from an adult man with Graves' disease, either hyperthyroidism or ophthalmopathy (not recorded which).

This chain connects TRBV7-3 to TRBJ1-1, with D hard to call. CDR1 and CDR2 (germline): SGHTA, FQGTGA. The CDR3 consists of 13 residues. V lost 5 bases and J lost 4, with 11 bases in between. CDR3 coding DNA: TGTGCCAGCAGCCCCAGGAGGGCCACTGAAGCTTTCTTT. Its protein is CASSPRRATEAFF. The full variable domain, in which reference TRBV7-3 and TRBJ1-1 provide the parts outside the CDR3, is GAGVSQTPSNKVTEKGKYVELRCDPISGHTALYWYRQSLGQGPEFLIYFQGTGAADDSGLPNDRFFAVRPEGSVSTLKIQRTERGDSAVYLCASSPRRATEAFFGQGTRLTVV.

V usage is TRBV9 and J usage is TRBJ1-5; D is ambiguous. The CDR3 covers 12 residues. Trimming left V 10 bases short and J 0 bases short, with 8 bases between. CDR1 and CDR2 from the germline V gene are SGDLS and YYNGEE. The CDR3: CAQQYSNQPQHF. The CDR3 coding sequence is TGTGCCCAACAGTATAGCAATCAGCCCCAGCATTTT.

This clonotype was observed many times. CDR3 loop: CASRAGGGETQYF. For the CDR3, the DNA is TGTGCCAGCAGGGCCGGGGGCGGAGAGACCCAGTACTTC. The genes are TRBV2 and TRBJ2-5; the D gene could be TRBD1 or TRBD2 (6 bases each). Per germline, CDR1 SNHLY and CDR2 FYNNEI. Trimming left V 6 bases short and J 4 bases short, with 12 bases between. The CDR3 spans 13 residues.

This chain joins TRBV19 and TRBJ1-1; the D gene is possibly TRBD1 (5 bases). The V gene lost 1 base and the J gene lost 4 bases, with 16 bases spanning the gap. CDR1 LNHDA and CDR2 SQIVND come from the germline V gene (reference sequence). CDR3 size: 16 residues. CDR3 in amino acids: CASSIAGWGWGTEAFF. The CDR3 region has the DNA TGTGCCAGTAGTATAGCTGGTTGGGGCTGGGGCACTGAAGCTTTCTTT.

This clonotype was counted at least ten times. V is TRBV7-8 and J is TRBJ1-5; 10 nucleotides align to TRBD1. CDR3 length equals 18 residues. J gave up 0 bases and V 5 bases, and 10 bases lay outside the gene matches. Germline V gene sequence: CDR1 SGHVS, CDR2 FQNEAQ. The DNA of the CDR3 is TGTGCCAGCAGCCAAACGACAGGGGGCAAGACTAGCAATCAGCCCCAGCATTTT. Encoded protein: CASSQTTGGKTSNQPQHF. Complete variable domain (other parts from reference TRBV7-8 and TRBJ1-5): GAGVSQSPRYKVAKRGQDVALRCDPISGHVSLFWYQQALGQGPEFLTYFQNEAQLDKSGLPSDRFFAERPEGSVSTLKIQRTQQEDSAVYLCASSQTTGGKTSNQPQHFGDGTRLSIL.

V usage is TRBV7-9 and J usage is TRBJ1-2; 7 bases are a match to TRBD1. Germline CDR1 is SEHNR and CDR2 is FQNEAQ (reference sequence). This CDR3 region has 15 residues. J was trimmed by 2 bases and V by 5 bases; bases with no gene match: 8. The CDR3 coding sequence is TGTGCCAGCAGCCTCGACAGGGAACTAAACTATGGCTACACCTTC. The encoded protein is CASSLDRELNYGYTF.

Comment on this clonotype: One junction end disagrees with the germline gene, perhaps due to a read error. The chain has TRBV7-9 and TRBJ1-2, with D possibly being TRBD1 (6 bases). The CDR3 length is 14 residues. The germline V gene encodes CDR1 SEHNR and CDR2 FQNEAQ (reference sequence). The CDR3 here is CASSSQGSNYDYTF. CDR3 bases: TGTGCCAGCAGCTCACAGGGCTCTAACTATGACTACACCTTC.